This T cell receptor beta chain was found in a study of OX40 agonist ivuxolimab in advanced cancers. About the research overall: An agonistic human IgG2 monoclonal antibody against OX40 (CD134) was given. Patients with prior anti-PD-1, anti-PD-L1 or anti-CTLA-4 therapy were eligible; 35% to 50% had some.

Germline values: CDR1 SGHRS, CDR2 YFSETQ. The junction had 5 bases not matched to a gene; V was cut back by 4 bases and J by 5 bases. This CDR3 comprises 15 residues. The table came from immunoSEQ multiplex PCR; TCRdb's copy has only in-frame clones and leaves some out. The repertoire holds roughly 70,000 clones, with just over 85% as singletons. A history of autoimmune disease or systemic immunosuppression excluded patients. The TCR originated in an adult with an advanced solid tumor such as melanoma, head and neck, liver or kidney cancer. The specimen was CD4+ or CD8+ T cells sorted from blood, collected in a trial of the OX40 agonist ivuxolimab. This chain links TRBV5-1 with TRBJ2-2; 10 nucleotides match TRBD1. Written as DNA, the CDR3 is TGCGCCAGCAGCCCCCGGACAGGGGGGACCGGGGAGCTGTTTTTT. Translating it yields CASSPRTGGTGELFF.